The 30 T cell receptor beta chains below all came from one sample that was sequenced in a study of metastatic and nonmetastatic thyroid tumors. MiXCR was used by TCRdb to re-call the PCR reads. The table lists 15,000 to 20,000 clones, 31% of them singletons. The entire patient cohort was treatment-naive prior to thyroid surgery. The sequenced sample was blood. These receptors all come from a female donor with papillary thyroid cancer or a benign thyroid nodule (not recorded which). Some clones in this sample may be carry-over from other donors' samples.

The chain joins TRBV30 to TRBJ1-3; D remains unclear. Germline loops: CDR1 GTSNPN, CDR2 SVGIG (reference sequence). The germline V and J ends were trimmed by 0 bases and 1 base, with 7 bases remaining between them. The CDR3 runs 14 residues. CDR3 region: CAWSVERSGNTIYF. Written as DNA, the CDR3 is TGTGCCTGGAGTGTAGAGAGGTCTGGAAACACCATATATTTT.

The table lists this clone with a few counts. The rearrangement joins TRBV28 to TRBJ1-1; possible D gene TRBD1, 6 bases. The V gene's germline CDR1 is MDHEN and CDR2 SYDVKM. This CDR3 is built from 15 residues. The germline V and J ends were trimmed by 5 bases and 5 bases, with 18 bases remaining between them. CDR3 amino acids: CASSPFGQPKTEAFF. The CDR3 DNA sequence: TGTGCCAGCAGTCCCTTTGGACAGCCGAAAACTGAAGCTTTCTTT.

To note about this clone: Germline is not matched at one junction end, which may reflect a read error. This chain links TRBV24-1 with TRBJ2-5; D is ambiguous. Germline V gives CDR1 KGHDR, CDR2 SFDVKD. The CDR3 has 12 residues. The CDR3 DNA reads TGTGCCACCAGTGATTTGAAAGACACCCAGTACTTC. Encoded protein: CATSDLKDTQYF.

This clone ranks as medium-sized. The rearrangement links TRBV11-3 to TRBJ1-2, with 7 bases fitting TRBD1. Germline V gene data show CDR1 as SGHNT and CDR2 as YENEEA. The CDR3 covers 14 residues. The ends lost 8 bases at V and 7 bases at J; junction bases unmatched: 13. As DNA, the CDR3 is TGTGCCAGCCGAAATGCAGGGGGACGGGGTGGCTACACCTTC. Its protein product is CASRNAGGRGGYTF.

The chain is built from TRBV20-1 and TRBJ1-5; a possible D gene is TRBD1 (6 bases). The germline V gene encodes CDR1 DFQATT and CDR2 SNEGSKA (reference sequence). The V end was cut by 5 bases, the J end by 4 bases, with 15 bases between. The CDR3 runs 14 residues. In DNA form, the CDR3 reads TGCAGTGCTCAATTTGCGGGGGCAAATCAGCCCCAGCATTTT. This sequence encodes CSAQFAGANQPQHF.

The chain couples TRBV20-1 to TRBJ1-3, with D possibly being TRBD1 (6 bases). The germline V and J ends were trimmed by 4 bases and 0 bases, with 10 bases remaining between them. Germline CDR1 is DFQATT and CDR2 is SNEGSKA (reference sequence). CDR3 length equals 14 residues. CDR3 sequence: CSANRGGSGNTIYF. CDR3 coding DNA: TGCAGTGCTAACAGAGGGGGCTCTGGAAACACCATATATTTT.

The chain has TRBV5-1 and TRBJ2-5, with D possibly being TRBD1 (6 bases). Germline loops: CDR1 SGHRS, CDR2 YFSETQ. This CDR3 is 16 amino acids long. V was shortened by 4 bases and J by 4 bases, with 20 bases between the two germline ends. The CDR3: CASSVPLGAGAETQYF. CDR3 DNA sequence: TGCGCCAGCAGCGTACCACTGGGGGCTGGGGCAGAGACCCAGTACTTC.

With respect to this clone: Sequence at one end of the junction differs from germline and may be a read error. This chain joins TRBV5-1 and TRBJ2-5, with 9 bases matching TRBD2. The germline V gene encodes CDR1 SGHRS and CDR2 YFSETQ. The length of the CDR3 is 16 residues. Here the CDR3 reads CSSSSPSGVAGETQYF. The CDR3 DNA reads TGCTCCAGCAGCTCTCCTAGCGGGGTGGCCGGGGAGACCCAGTACTTC.

V usage is TRBV5-1 and J usage is TRBJ2-7, with D tentatively TRBD1 or TRBD2 (5 bases each). CDR3 length equals 13 residues. Trimming took 0 bases from V and 5 from J, leaving 9 bases between them. The germline V gene encodes CDR1 SGHRS and CDR2 YFSETQ. The CDR3: CASSLGQGDEQYF. CDR3 DNA: TGCGCCAGCAGCTTGGGCCAGGGAGACGAGCAGTACTTC.

Judged by abundance, this clone is medium-sized. The chain employs TRBV6-1 and TRBJ2-7; 8 bases align to TRBD2. Unmatched junction bases numbered 9, after V lost 5 bases and J lost 6 bases. Germline V gene lookup returns CDR1 MNHNS and CDR2 SASEGT. CDR3 size: 14 residues. The CDR3 protein is CASSTGLEESEQYF. The DNA for the CDR3 is TGTGCCAGCAGTACGGGACTAGAGGAGAGCGAGCAGTACTTC.

V gene TRBV20-1 combines with J gene TRBJ1-6; 7 nucleotides line up with TRBD1. With V trimmed by 6 bases and J by 7 bases, 9 bases remained unmatched. Germline CDR1 DFQATT, CDR2 SNEGSKA (reference sequence). The CDR3 spans 14 residues. The CDR3 loop is CSAEQGIMNSPLHF. CDR3 sequence (DNA): TGCAGTGCAGAACAGGGGATCATGAATTCACCCCTCCACTTT.

This clone is deemed medium-sized (0.01 to 0.1%). V gene TRBV27 combines with J gene TRBJ1-2; D possibly corresponds to TRBD1 (5 bases). The CDR3 runs 14 residues. Trimming cost V 4 bases and J 2 bases, with 11 bases left between them. Looked up from germline, CDR1 is MNHEY and CDR2 is SMNVEV (reference sequence). The CDR3, as DNA: TGTGCCAGCAGTTCCCGGGGCTCAAACTATGGCTACACCTTC. Its translation: CASSSRGSNYGYTF.

This clone was picked up many times. V usage is TRBV7-2 and J usage is TRBJ2-5; no reliable D call. V was shortened by 3 bases and J by 5 bases, with 7 bases between the two germline ends. The germline CDR1 and CDR2 sequences are SGHTA and FQGNSA. The CDR3 runs to 12 residues. The CDR3 spells CASSLNIETQYF. Written as DNA, the CDR3 is TGTGCCAGCAGCTTGAATATCGAGACCCAGTACTTC.

This clone is medium-sized within its sample. The DNA for the CDR3 is TGTGCCAGCCTCTCTATAGGACAGGGAAGGAATGGCTACACCTTC. Translated: CASLSIGQGRNGYTF. The chain joins TRBV28 to TRBJ1-2, with TRBD1 matching 8 bases. From germline, CDR1 is MDHEN and CDR2 SYDVKM. The V segment lost 8 bases and the J segment 6 bases; nucleotides outside the gene matches: 14. The CDR3 is 15 residues long.

V is TRBV9 and J is TRBJ1-6; 7 positions agree with TRBD1. The CDR3 is made up of 14 amino acids. CDR1 is SGDLS and CDR2 is YYNGEE in the germline V gene. V shed 3 bases and J 7 bases; nucleotides not matched to a gene: 4. CDR3 loop: CASSEWTGNSPLHF. The CDR3 DNA reads TGTGCCAGCAGCGAGTGGACAGGAAATTCACCCCTCCACTTT.

At least ten counts were recorded for this clone. The CDR3 region is CAISESRTVANEKLFF. Here the CDR3 DNA reads TGTGCCATCAGTGAGTCCCGGACAGTAGCAAATGAAAAACTGTTTTTT. This chain joins TRBV10-3 and TRBJ1-4; TRBD1 might be the D (6 bases). Germline assignment: CDR1 ENHRY and CDR2 SYGVKD. Trimming shortened V by 0 bases and J by 5 bases, and 13 bases separated the two germline ends. The CDR3 has 16 residues.

This chain links TRBV27 with TRBJ1-1, with D possibly being TRBD1 (5 bases). The CDR3 is 17 residues long. V was trimmed by 2 bases and J by 5 bases, leaving 21 bases between them. Germline V lookup: CDR1 MNHEY, CDR2 SMNVEV (reference sequence). Here the CDR3 reads CASSLISPGQGDTEAFF. CDR3 nucleotides: TGTGCCAGCAGTTTAATAAGCCCTGGTCAGGGTGATACTGAAGCTTTCTTT.

J is TRBJ2-7 and V is TRBV7-8; 7 bases fit TRBD2. J lost 12 bases, V lost 2 bases, and 10 bases had no gene match. Germline CDR1 and CDR2: SGHVS and FQNEAQ. The CDR3 consists of 13 residues. CDR3 DNA: TGTGCCAGCAGCTTAAGCGGGACGTTTAACAGGTACTTC. This codes for CASSLSGTFNRYF. Based on the CDR3 plus reference TRBV7-8 and TRBJ2-7, the full variable domain is GAGVSQSPRYKVAKRGQDVALRCDPISGHVSLFWYQQALGQGPEFLTYFQNEAQLDKSGLPSDRFFAERPEGSVSTLKIQRTQQEDSAVYLCASSLSGTFNRYFGPGTRLTVT.

The rearrangement joins TRBV6-1 to TRBJ2-7, with 11 bases fitting TRBD2. Germline V lookup: CDR1 MNHNS, CDR2 SASEGT. V lost 1 base to trimming and J lost 6 bases; unmatched junction nucleotides: 14. This CDR3 is built from 18 residues. The CDR3 sequence is CASSEVHGAASGRIEQYF. The CDR3 bases are TGTGCCAGCAGTGAAGTACATGGGGCGGCTAGCGGGAGGATCGAGCAGTACTTC.

This clone counts as medium-sized. The chain uses TRBV6-2 or TRBV6-3 and TRBJ2-2, with no clear D. V lost 4 bases, J lost 0 bases, and 18 bases lay in between. The length of the CDR3 is 18 residues. Germline CDR1 reads MNHEY; CDR2 reads SVGEGT. As DNA, the CDR3 is TGTGCCAGCAGTTTATCACCCAGGCAGTTCGCGAACACCGGGGAGCTGTTTTTT. Encoded protein: CASSLSPRQFANTGELFF.

The rearrangement joins TRBV11-2 to TRBJ2-7; tentative D call: TRBD2 (7 bases). The CDR3 has 15 amino acids. Trimming removed 3 bases at V and 3 bases at J, with 15 bases between. Germline V gene data show CDR1 as SGHAT and CDR2 as FQNNGV. This CDR3 is CASSFIQGRDYEQYF. As DNA, the CDR3 is TGTGCCAGCAGCTTCATCCAGGGGAGGGACTACGAGCAGTACTTC.

The gene calls are TRBV30 and TRBJ1-6; weak D call: TRBD1 (6 bases). Germline V gives CDR1 GTSNPN, CDR2 SVGIG (reference sequence). The length of the CDR3 is 13 residues. The V end lost 4 bases, the J end lost 8 bases, and 12 bases lay between the germline ends. The CDR3 sequence is CAWTGDTDSPLHF. Here the CDR3 DNA reads TGTGCCTGGACTGGGGACACCGATTCACCCCTCCACTTT.

Concerning this clone itself: A read error may produce the germline difference seen at one junction end. This chain joins TRBV18 and TRBJ2-1, with D perhaps TRBD1 (5 bases). Germline lookup yields CDR1 KGHSH and CDR2 LQKENI. CDR3 length: 13 residues. Here the CDR3 reads CASLPGLYNEQFF. The CDR3 coding sequence is TGTGCCAGCTTACCAGGGCTTTACAATGAGCAGTTCTTC.

This clone was recorded a few times. In DNA form, the CDR3 reads TGTGCCAGCAGACTTCAGGGGGCGCTGGGTAATTCACCCCTCCACTTT. Translated, it gives CASRLQGALGNSPLHF. The chain couples TRBV6-1 to TRBJ1-6, with TRBD1 matching 8 bases. V was clipped by 6 bases and J by 6 bases; unmatched bases: 10. CDR3 size: 16 residues. Germline CDR1 reads MNHNS; CDR2 reads SASEGT.

In this sample, this clone is medium-sized. The chain combines TRBV2 with TRBJ1-2; TRBD1 might be the D (5 bases). With 1 base removed from V and 6 bases from J, the gap between germline ends came to 12 bases. Germline V CDR1 and CDR2: SNHLY, FYNNEI. The CDR3 spans 14 residues. The CDR3 coding sequence is TGTGCCAGCAGTGAAGGGGCAGGGTTTGATGGCTACACCTTC. It translates to CASSEGAGFDGYTF.

This clone was recorded a few times. V gene TRBV12-5 combines with J gene TRBJ1-6; D is unclear. Germline V gives CDR1 LGHNT, CDR2 FRNRAP. The CDR3 covers 13 residues. V was clipped by 6 bases and J by 6 bases, with 9 bases between them. The CDR3, as DNA: TGTGCTAGTGGCACCCAGCTTAATTCACCCCTCCACTTT. Translation gives CASGTQLNSPLHF. Full variable domain (missing parts from reference TRBV12-5 and TRBJ1-6): DARVTQTPRHKVTEMGQEVTMRCQPILGHNTVFWYRQTMMQGLELLAYFRNRAPLDDSGMPKDRFSAEMPDATLATLKIQPSEPRDSAVYFCASGTQLNSPLHFGNGTRLTVT.

About this clone itself: Germline and junction disagree at one end, which may indicate a read error. The chain employs TRBV20-1 and TRBJ1-5; D perhaps matches TRBD1 (6 bases). The CDR3 loop spans 13 amino acids. Germline-derived CDR1 and CDR2 are DFQATT and SNEGSKA (reference sequence). CDR3 sequence: CSVIPGGNQPQHF. The CDR3 DNA follows: TGCAGCGTAATTCCTGGGGGCAATCAGCCTCAGCATTTT.

This clone is medium-sized within its sample. The gene calls are TRBV11-2 and TRBJ2-3; D call uncertain. This CDR3 has 12 residues. The germline V gene has CDR1 SGHAT and CDR2 FQNNGV. V lost 4 bases, J lost 2 bases, and 4 bases lay in between. The CDR3 loop is CASSSLTDTQYF. CDR3 DNA: TGTGCCAGCAGCTCCCTCACAGATACGCAGTATTTT.

Points on this clone: Compared with germline, one end of the junction differs, possibly owing to a read error. The chain couples TRBV4-2 to TRBJ2-5; TRBD1 agrees at 7 bases. Germline assignment: CDR1 LGHNA and CDR2 YNFKEQ. The CDR3 has 15 residues. The CDR3 loop is CAGSQDTRGPETQYF. The DNA for the CDR3 is TGTGCCGGCAGCCAAGATACGAGGGGGCCAGAGACCCAGTACTTC.

Within the sample, this clone is medium-sized. J is TRBJ1-2 and V is TRBV20-1, with TRBD1 as a possible D gene (6 bases). V lost 3 bases to trimming and J lost 0 bases, with 11 bases between them. Germline CDR1 reads DFQATT; CDR2 reads SNEGSKA (reference sequence). This CDR3 has 14 residues. The CDR3 bases are TGCAGTGCTAGGCACAGGGATACTAACTATGGCTACACCTTC. Amino acid sequence: CSARHRDTNYGYTF.